Below are 6 T cell receptor beta chains sequenced from a single sample in a study of T cells in Graves' hyperthyroidism and ophthalmopathy. What was amplified from RNA transcripts were TCR beta CDR3 regions. HTBI primers drove first-round RT-PCR of the TCR CDR3. TCRdb used MiXCR to reprocess the multiplex PCR reads, holding one entry per CDR3 protein. The table has hundreds of thousands of distinct CDR3 sequences, 40% to 55% seen once; the top ten hold under 8.5%. Material for sequencing was peripheral blood or thyroid tissue (not recorded which). These receptors all come from an adult man with Graves' disease, either hyperthyroidism or ophthalmopathy (not recorded which).

This clonotype was recorded many times. V is TRBV10-3 and J is TRBJ1-5, with D unclear. With 2 bases removed from V and 3 bases from J, the gap between germline ends came to 8 bases. This CDR3 spans 14 amino acids. Germline CDR1 reads ENHRY; CDR2 reads SYGVKD. CDR3 DNA: TGTGCCATCAGTGAGAGACGGGACAATCAGCCCCAGCATTTT. Encoded protein: CAISERRDNQPQHF.

About this clonotype itself: The conserved phenylalanine or tryptophan normally closing the CDR3 is absent here, so this likely arose from a read error. No DNA is shown, since the ends of the CDR3 on it are uncertain; the CDR3 is the one TCRdb lists. The chain recombines TRBV7-9 with TRBJ1-4; the DNA was not compared with TRBD1, the D call given in the table. Termini included, the CDR3 measures 9 amino acids. CDR1 and CDR2 (germline): SEHNR, FQNEAQ (reference sequence). The CDR3 protein is CASSFGGVY.

This clonotype was detected ten times or more. The chain combines TRBV10-3 with TRBJ1-4; the match to TRBD1 covers 9 bases. Germline CDR1 is ENHRY and CDR2 is SYGVKD. The CDR3 is 17 amino acids. Losses at the gene ends were 0 bases for V and 10 bases for J; bases not matched to a gene: 12. In nucleotides, the CDR3 is TGTGCCATCAGTGAGTCCGGCCCCGGGACAGGGAGCGCAAAACTGTTTTTT. Translated: CAISESGPGTGSAKLFF.

The gene calls are TRBV25-1 and TRBJ2-7; 9 bases match TRBD1. With 8 bases clipped from V and 3 bases from J, the junction kept 5 bases outside the gene matches. CDR1 and CDR2 (germline): MGHDK, SYGVNS. CDR3 size: 13 residues. This CDR3 is CASGTGQHYEQYF. The CDR3 coding sequence is TGTGCCAGCGGGACAGGGCAGCACTACGAGCAGTACTTC.

The chain couples TRBV7-9 to TRBJ2-5, with 13 nucleotides matching TRBD2. The germline V gene encodes CDR1 SEHNR and CDR2 FQNEAQ (reference sequence). J lost 5 bases, V lost 5 bases, and 5 bases had no gene match. The CDR3 contains 15 residues. The CDR3 spells CASSRTSGSRETQYF. Written as DNA, the CDR3 is TGTGCCAGCAGCCGGACTAGCGGGAGTCGGGAGACCCAGTACTTC.

On this clonotype itself: Possible read error: a much larger clone is one base away. This chain joins TRBV10-3 and TRBJ2-2, with D unresolved. Germline V CDR1 and CDR2: ENHRY, SYGVKD. The CDR3 totals 12 residues. Trimming cost V 2 bases and J 4 bases, with 2 bases left between them. This CDR3 is CAISEVTGELFF. For the CDR3, the DNA is TGTGCCATCAGTGAGGTCACCGGGGAGCTGTTTTTT.